This TCR beta chain was observed in a study of Ad26.COV2.S vaccination and SARS-CoV-2 variants. Study details: Administration of Ad26.COV2.S was intramuscular, either once or twice 56 days apart. General study findings and limits: An underestimation of total T cell responses may have resulted from the TCR breadth and depth analyses.

The sample's treatment: some 20 received Ad26.COV2.S at low or high dose, single or two shots; roughly five received placebo; per-sample allocation not given. At day 63 after the first vaccine or placebo injection, samples were drawn. Of note for this clone: Its antigen is currently unknown.

This table comes from immunoSEQ multiplex PCR, and its TCRdb copy is limited to in-frame clones, with some not included. In the table there are about 430,000 clones, 90% of which are singletons. This CDR3 is built from 14 residues. Per the germline V gene, CDR1 is MDHEN and CDR2 is SYDVKM. The V gene lost 10 bases and the J gene lost 4 bases, with 20 bases spanning the gap. The origin of this receptor is a person aged 18 to 59 who received the Ad26.COV2.S COVID-19 vaccine or a placebo. This rearrangement joins TRBV28 to TRBJ2-7; D is unclear. Sample: peripheral blood, taken in a trial of Ad26.COV2.S vaccine versus placebo. The CDR3 region has the DNA TGTGCCACCTCACTCGGGTCAGCCAATTACGAGCAGTACTTC. Protein product: CATSLGSANYEQYF.